This T cell receptor (beta chain) was sequenced in a study of blood T cell repertoires in COVID-19. Study context: Samples representing acute and convalescent COVID-19 were sourced from the United States, Italy and Spain. The analysed material was cDNA or gDNA that came from T cells, B-cell-depleted T cells, or PBMCs.

Seattle researchers signed up patients amid active infection and tracked them longitudinally. V gave up 4 bases and J gave up 6 bases, with 12 bases separating them. Per the germline V gene, CDR1 is MNHEY and CDR2 is SVGEGT. CDR3 length: 14 amino acids. Per the authors' pipeline: Using reference gene primer amplification, nucleated cell counts were estimated. Measured with immunoSEQ multiplex PCR; TCRdb has only the in-frame clones, and not every one. V and J calls and clone size are as listed in that table; D and trimming were resolved from the DNA. The table shows fewer than 300,000 clones, with about 85% occurring only once.

The sequencing sample was made of peripheral blood. The gene calls are TRBV6-2 or TRBV6-3 and TRBJ2-2; D perhaps matches TRBD1 (6 bases). The TCR originated in a human donor with COVID-19, enrolled during active disease. The donor label of this sample is uncertain. The CDR3 DNA reads as TGTGCCAGCAGTTTCCACAGGGAGCCCGGGGAGCTGTTTTTT. Its protein product is CASSFHREPGELFF.